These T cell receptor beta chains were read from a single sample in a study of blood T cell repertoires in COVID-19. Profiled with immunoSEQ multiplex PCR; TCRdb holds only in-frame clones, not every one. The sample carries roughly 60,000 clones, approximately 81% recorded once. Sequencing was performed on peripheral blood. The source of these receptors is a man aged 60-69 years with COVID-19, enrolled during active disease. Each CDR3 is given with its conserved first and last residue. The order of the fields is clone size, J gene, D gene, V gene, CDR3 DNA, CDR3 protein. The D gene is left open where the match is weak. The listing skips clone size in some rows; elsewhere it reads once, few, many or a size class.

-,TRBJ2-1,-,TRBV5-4,TGTGCCAGCACCTTTTACTCCTACAATGAGCAGTTCTTC,CASTFYSYNEQFF
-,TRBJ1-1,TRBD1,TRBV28,TGTGCCAGCAGCCCATTTTACAGGGGAAACACTGAAGCTTTCTTT,CASSPFYRGNTEAFF
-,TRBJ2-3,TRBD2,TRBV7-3,TGTGCCAGCAGCTTAATGGCGGGGGGGCTTGTAGATACGCAGTATTTT,CASSLMAGGLVDTQYF
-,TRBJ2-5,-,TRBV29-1,TGCAGCGGCACCGAGATGGGGGGAACGGAGGAGACCCAGTACTTC,CSGTEMGGTEETQYF
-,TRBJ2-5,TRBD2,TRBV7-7,TGTGCCAGCAGCTTATCTCTAGGGCGGGAGTGGGGGACCCAGTACTTC,CASSLSLGREWGTQYF
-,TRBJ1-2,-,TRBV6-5,TGTGCCAGCACCATAACAGTCAACTATGGCTACACCTTC,CASTITVNYGYTF
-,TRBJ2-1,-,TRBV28,TGTGCCAGCACCAAGGTGGGCCGCTCCTACAATGAGCAGTTCTTC,CASTKVGRSYNEQFF
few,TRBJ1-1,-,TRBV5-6,TGTGCCAGCAGCTTGCTAGGTGGCACTGAAGCTTTCTTT,CASSLLGGTEAFF
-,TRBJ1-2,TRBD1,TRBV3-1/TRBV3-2,TGTGCCAGCGGTAATACAGGGGGTTTGGGAGAAGGCTACACCTTC,CASGNTGGLGEGYTF
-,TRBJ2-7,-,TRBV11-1,TGTGCCAGCAGCCCCCGATCTAACTACGAGCAGTACTTC,CASSPRSNYEQYF
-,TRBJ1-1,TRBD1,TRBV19,TGTGCCAGTAGTATAGGACAGGGAAATTTTGGGAACACTGAAGCTTTCTTT,CASSIGQGNFGNTEAFF
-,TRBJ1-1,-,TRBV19,TGTGCCAGTAGTCTTTCACCGGGGGGCACTGAAGCTTTCTTT,CASSLSPGGTEAFF
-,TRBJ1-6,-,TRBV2,TGTGCCAGCAGTCGGGGCGGGGAATTCTATAATTCACCCCTCCACTTT,CASSRGGEFYNSPLHF
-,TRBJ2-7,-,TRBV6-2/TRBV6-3,TGTGCCAGCAGTTCTAAGTACGAGCAGTACTTC,CASSSKYEQYF
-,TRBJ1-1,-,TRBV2,TGTGCCATAGGGAGGGTGTTTGAAGCTTTCTTT,CAIGRVFEAFF
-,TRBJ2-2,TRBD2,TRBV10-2,TGCGCCACCCATCCGCCGGGACTAGCGGGTAACGGGGAGCTGTTTTTT,CATHPPGLAGNGELFF
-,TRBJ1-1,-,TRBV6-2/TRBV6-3,TGTGCCAGCAGCTCAGACAGTCCTGAAGCTTTCTTT,CASSSDSPEAFF
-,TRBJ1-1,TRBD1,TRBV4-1,TGCGCCAGCAGCCGACCGACAGGGGGGAACACTGAAGCTTTCTTT,CASSRPTGGNTEAFF
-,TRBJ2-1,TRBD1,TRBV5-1,TGCGCCAGCAGCCCGGGACAGGGGACTGTTTACAATGAGCAGTTCTTC,CASSPGQGTVYNEQFF
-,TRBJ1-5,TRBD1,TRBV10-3,TGTGCCATCAGTGTACAGGGGGGTAGCAATCAGCCCCAGCATTTT,CAISVQGGSNQPQHF
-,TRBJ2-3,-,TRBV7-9,TGTGCCAGCAAATTAACGGGGGGCCAAAATACGCAGTATTTT,CASKLTGGQNTQYF
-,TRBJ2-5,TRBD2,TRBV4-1,TGCGCCAGCAGCCAAGATCGAAGCGGGGGGGCGTTTGAGACCCAGTACTTC,CASSQDRSGGAFETQYF
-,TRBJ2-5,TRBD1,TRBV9,TGTGCCAGCAGCGAAACGGGACAGCCAAGGGAGACCCAGTACTTC,CASSETGQPRETQYF
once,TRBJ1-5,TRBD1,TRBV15,TGTGCCACCAGCAGCACACAGGGGGCTAGAGATCAGCCCCAGCATTTT,CATSSTQGARDQPQHF
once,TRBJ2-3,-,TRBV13,TGTGCCAGCAGCTTAGGGGTCTTCGGGGGGCTGACAGATACGCAGTATTTT,CASSLGVFGGLTDTQYF
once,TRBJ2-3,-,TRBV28,TGTGCCAGCAGTTCCCCGCGGGCTCAAGATACGCAGTATTTT,CASSSPRAQDTQYF
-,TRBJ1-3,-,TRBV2,TGTGCCAGCAGTGAAATGCGGGACTCTGGAAACACCATATATTTT,CASSEMRDSGNTIYF
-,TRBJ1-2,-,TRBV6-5,TGTGCCAGCAGTTACTCCAGGGTCAAATACTTC,CASSYSRVKYF
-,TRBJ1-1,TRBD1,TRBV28,TGTGCCAGCAGTTTACAGGGGGCCGGAGCTTTCTTT,CASSLQGAGAFF
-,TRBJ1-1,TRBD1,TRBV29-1,TGCAGCGTCGGGACAGGGCTGCCCACTGAAGCTTTCTTT,CSVGTGLPTEAFF
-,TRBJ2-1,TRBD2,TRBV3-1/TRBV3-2,TGTGCCAGCAGCCAACACAGCGGGGGGGCCGTTGATGAGCAGTTCTTC,CASSQHSGGAVDEQFF
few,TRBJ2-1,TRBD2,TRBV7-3,TGTGCCAGCAGCGAGGGACTAGCGGGGGTGGATGAGCAGTTCTTC,CASSEGLAGVDEQFF
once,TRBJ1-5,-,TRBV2,TGTGCCAGCAGGGATCAGGCGACCCAGCCCCAGCATTTT,CASRDQATQPQHF
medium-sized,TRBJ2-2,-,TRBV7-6,TGTGCCAGCAGCTTAGATAACGGGATGGCGAACACCGGGGAGCTGTTTTTT,CASSLDNGMANTGELFF
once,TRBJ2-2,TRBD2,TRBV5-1,TGCGCCAGCAGCTTACTAATGACTAGCGGGGGGGAGGACCGGGAGCTGTTTTTT,CASSLLMTSGGEDRELFF
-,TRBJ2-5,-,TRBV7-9,TGTGCCAGCAGCTTGACGGGACTTAGAGAGACCCAGTACTTC,CASSLTGLRETQYF
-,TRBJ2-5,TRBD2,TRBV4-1,TGCGCCAGCAGCCCCGGACTAGCGGGGGGAGAGACCCAGTACTTC,CASSPGLAGGETQYF
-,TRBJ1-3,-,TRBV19,TGTGCCACCCAACAGGTTGAAGCTTCTGGAAACACCATATATTTT,CATQQVEASGNTIYF
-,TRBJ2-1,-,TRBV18,TGTGCCAGCTCACCACCTCAGGGTTCGATTGAGCAGTTCTTC,CASSPPQGSIEQFF
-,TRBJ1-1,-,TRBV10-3,TGTGCCATTTCCGATAGCCCGGGACAAGAAGCTTTCTTT,CAISDSPGQEAFF
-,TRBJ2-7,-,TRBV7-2,TGTGCCAGCAGGCAAAGGGGGGGGACTGGAAACTACGAGCAGTACTTC,CASRQRGGTGNYEQYF
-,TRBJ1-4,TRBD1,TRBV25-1,TGTGCCAGCAGTGAATCCGGGACAGTACCAACTAATGAAAAACTGTTTTTT,CASSESGTVPTNEKLFF
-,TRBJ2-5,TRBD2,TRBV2,TGTGCCAGCAGCCCGGGACTAGCGGGAGGGCAAGAGACCCAGTACTTC,CASSPGLAGGQETQYF
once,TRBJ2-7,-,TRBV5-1,TGCGCCAGCAGCCCCTGGACTAACCCTAGCGAGCAGTACTTC,CASSPWTNPSEQYF
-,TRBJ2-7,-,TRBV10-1,TGCGCCAGCAGTGACGCAGGGGACGAGCAGTACTTC,CASSDAGDEQYF
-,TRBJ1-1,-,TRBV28,TGTGCCAGCAGTTTAATTGGAGGCGGACCCGCTGAAGCTTTCTTT,CASSLIGGGPAEAFF
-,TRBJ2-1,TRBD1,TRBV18,TGTGCCAGCTCATTAGCACAGGGGGCTTCCTACAATGAGCAGTTCTTC,CASSLAQGASYNEQFF
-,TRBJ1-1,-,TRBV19,TGTGCCAGTAGTATAGGTCAGAACATGAACACTGAAGCTTTCTTT,CASSIGQNMNTEAFF
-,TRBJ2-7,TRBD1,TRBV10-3,TGTGCCATCGCTCCGGTACAGGGGGCGGGTCGCGAGCAGTACTTC,CAIAPVQGAGREQYF
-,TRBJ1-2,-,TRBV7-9,TGTGCCAGCAGCTTAGTCTACTCCGTCCATGGCTACACCTTC,CASSLVYSVHGYTF
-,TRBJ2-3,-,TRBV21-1,TGTGCCAGCAGCACCATATCTCTAGCGGGTGGCACAGATACGCAGTATTTT,CASSTISLAGGTDTQYF